This T cell receptor (beta chain) was recorded in a study of blood T cell repertoires in COVID-19. Study context: COVID-19 samples, acute and convalescent, were from the United States, Italy and Spain. Sources were T cells, B-cell-depleted T cells, or PBMCs; the material itself was cDNA or gDNA.

Source study methods: The assay estimated nucleated cells by amplifying reference gene primers. Using immunoSEQ multiplex PCR, the repertoire was profiled, and TCRdb retains in-frame clones only, with some absent. From that table come the V and J calls and clone size; the DNA was used to work out D and trimming. The data contain about 99,000 clones, about 82% of them singletons. In this sample, this clone turned up once. Germline V lookup: CDR1 SGHRS, CDR2 YFSETQ. V dropped 6 bases and J dropped 3; count of bases not matched to a gene: 7. CDR3 length equals 15 residues. The clonotype was recovered from a woman aged 60-75 years in a cohort sampled during active or convalescent COVID-19. The specimen was peripheral blood. The rearrangement uses TRBV5-1 and TRBJ2-4, with TRBD1 matching over 9 bases. The CDR3 spells CASTGQGSGKNIQYF. The CDR3 region has the DNA TGCGCCAGCACCGGACAGGGGTCTGGCAAAAACATTCAGTACTTC.